These T cell receptor beta chains were read from a single sample in a study of blood T cell repertoires in COVID-19. Only in-frame clones appear in the TCRdb table, and some are missing; sequencing was by immunoSEQ multiplex PCR. The sample holds 77,000 or so clones, about 74% seen once. Sequenced material: peripheral blood. These receptor sequences come from a human donor with acute or convalescent COVID-19. The donor label of this sample is uncertain. The CDR3 runs from the conserved cysteine through the conserved F or W. D genes are given only for firm matches. Only part of the rows carry a size: once, few, many, or a class if the clone is expanded.

TRBD2 | - | TRBJ2-3 | TRBV19 | TGTGCCAGTAGTATAGGGACTAGCGGGAGGGTCGCAGATACGCAGTATTTT | CASSIGTSGRVADTQYF
- | - | TRBJ1-3 | TRBV2 | TGTGCCAGCAGTGTGGAGGGGGGGGTCTCTGGAAACACCATATATTTT | CASSVEGGVSGNTIYF
TRBD1 | - | TRBJ1-6 | TRBV3-1/TRBV3-2 | TGTGCCAGCAGCCAAACCAGGGGGGTCTATAATTCACCCCTCCACTTT | CASSQTRGVYNSPLHF
- | - | TRBJ2-2 | TRBV7-8 | TGTGCCAGCAGCGCACGCGTTGGCGGGGAGCTGTTTTTT | CASSARVGGELFF
- | - | TRBJ1-2 | TRBV7-8 | TGTGCCAGCAGCTCAAACACCTATGGCTACACCTTC | CASSSNTYGYTF
- | - | TRBJ2-7 | TRBV20-1 | TGCAGTGCTAGTTATCCCCCCCTCTACGAGCAGTACTTC | CSASYPPLYEQYF
- | - | TRBJ2-1 | TRBV10-3 | TGTGCCATCAGTGAGCCAGCTTCGACTGGATTGCCTGAGCAGTTCTTC | CAISEPASTGLPEQFF
TRBD1 | - | TRBJ2-2 | TRBV2 | TGTGCCAGCAAAACGGGACAGGCTAACACCGGGGAGCTGTTTTTT | CASKTGQANTGELFF
TRBD2 | - | TRBJ2-5 | TRBV9 | TGTGCCAGCAGCTCCCGGACTAGCGGGAGGGCCAGTCAAGAGACCCAGTACTTC | CASSSRTSGRASQETQYF
TRBD1 | - | TRBJ1-1 | TRBV9 | TGTGCCAGCAGCCCACGGGACAGGAGTTACACTGAAGCTTTCTTT | CASSPRDRSYTEAFF
TRBD2 | - | TRBJ2-3 | TRBV9 | TGTGCCAGCAGCCCCCGACTAGCGATGGATACGCAGTATTTT | CASSPRLAMDTQYF
- | - | TRBJ2-7 | TRBV19 | TGTGCCAGTAGACAGGGCCGCTACGAGCAGTACTTC | CASRQGRYEQYF
TRBD1 | - | TRBJ1-1 | TRBV19 | TGTGCCAGTTTGGGACAGGCGACTACTGAAGCTTTCTTT | CASLGQATTEAFF
- | once | TRBJ2-5 | TRBV18 | TGTGCCAGCTCACCACTCAGGGATGGAGAGACCCAGTACTTC | CASSPLRDGETQYF
TRBD2 | - | TRBJ2-3 | TRBV5-4 | TGTGCCAGCAGCTTGGGCGGGAGGAGGACAGATACGCAGTATTTT | CASSLGGRRTDTQYF
- | - | TRBJ1-1 | TRBV28 | TGTGCCAGCACCGCTGGGGGGGCGTACACTGAAGCTTTCTTT | CASTAGGAYTEAFF
- | - | TRBJ1-5 | TRBV7-2 | TGTGCCAGCAGCCAACAGAGGGGCAATCAGCCCCAGCATTTT | CASSQQRGNQPQHF
TRBD1 | - | TRBJ2-5 | TRBV6-5 | TGTGCCAGCAGTTTGACAGGGAATCGGGAGACCCAGTACTTC | CASSLTGNRETQYF
- | - | TRBJ2-7 | TRBV4-3 | TGCGCCAGCAGCCAAGGATGGACAAACCCTGGCGAGCAGTACTTC | CASSQGWTNPGEQYF
- | - | TRBJ1-6 | TRBV6-6 | TGTGCCAGCAGTTTTACAGGGTTGAGTTCACCCCTCCACTTT | CASSFTGLSSPLHF
TRBD1 | - | TRBJ1-1 | TRBV6-5 | TGTGCCAGCAGTTACTCAGGGGGCGTGGGAACTGAAGCTTTCTTT | CASSYSGGVGTEAFF
- | - | TRBJ1-2 | TRBV7-2 | TGTGCCAGCAGCTTAAGCAGGGTCAATGGCTACACCTTC | CASSLSRVNGYTF
TRBD2 | - | TRBJ2-2 | TRBV7-2 | TGTGCCAGCAGCTTAGTCTCTACTAGCGGGATGTCTTTCGCCGGGGAGCTGTTTTTT | CASSLVSTSGMSFAGELFF
- | - | TRBJ2-5 | TRBV7-2 | TGTGCCAGCAGCTTAATCGCTAGCTCAGAGACCCAGTACTTC | CASSLIASSETQYF
TRBD1 | - | TRBJ2-5 | TRBV5-1 | TGCGCCAGCCGGACAGGGACCGTGGGCCAAGGGACCCAGTACTTC | CASRTGTVGQGTQYF
- | - | TRBJ1-1 | TRBV9 | TGTGCCAGCAGCGTAGGCGCGGGGGTAGCTTTCTTT | CASSVGAGVAFF
TRBD1 | once | TRBJ1-2 | TRBV5-4 | TGTGCCAGCAGTCGAGGGACAGGGGCCGCCTCCCCCTATGGCTACACCTTC | CASSRGTGAASPYGYTF
- | - | TRBJ2-4 | TRBV27 | TGTGCCAGCGGTAACATCCTAGCCAAAAACATTCAGTACTTC | CASGNILAKNIQYF
TRBD1 | - | TRBJ1-1 | TRBV7-2 | TGTGCCAGCAGCCCCCTACAGGGGTCTGAAGCTTTCTTT | CASSPLQGSEAFF
- | - | TRBJ1-5 | TRBV19 | TGTGCCAGTAGTATAAAGGGAGGGGTTCCAGCCCAGCATTTT | CASSIKGGVPAQHF
TRBD1 | - | TRBJ2-2 | TRBV20-1 | TGCAGTGCTCGTGACAGGGTACGCACCGGGGAGCTGTTTTTT | CSARDRVRTGELFF
TRBD2 | - | TRBJ2-3 | TRBV14 | TGTGCCAGCTCAAGCGGGGCGCCAAGCCCTACGCAGTATTTT | CASSSGAPSPTQYF
- | - | TRBJ1-2 | TRBV18 | TGTGCCAGCTCACCCCAGGTGGCCGGCTACACCTTC | CASSPQVAGYTF
- | - | TRBJ2-2 | TRBV5-1 | TGCGCCAGCAGCGAGGAGCCCGGGGAGCTGTTTTTT | CASSEEPGELFF
TRBD2 | once | TRBJ2-7 | TRBV9 | TGTGCCAGCAGCGTAGTCCCCGGGACTAGCTCCGAGCAGTACTTC | CASSVVPGTSSEQYF
- | few | TRBJ1-3 | TRBV5-1 | TGCGCCAGCAGCTCGGACAGCAGCTCTGGAAACACCATATATTTT | CASSSDSSSGNTIYF
TRBD1 | - | TRBJ2-3 | TRBV28 | TGTGCCAGTCCCCCCAGGACAGGGGGCCGTGGTACAGATACGCAGTATTTT | CASPPRTGGRGTDTQYF
- | - | TRBJ1-1 | TRBV2 | TGTGCCAGCAGACCCGACAGATTGAACACTGAAGCTTTCTTT | CASRPDRLNTEAFF
- | - | TRBJ1-4 | TRBV5-1 | TGCGCCAGCAGTCTCCCAGACGGGGCAACTAATGAAAAACTGTTTTTT | CASSLPDGATNEKLFF
- | once | TRBJ2-1 | TRBV5-4 | TGTGCCAGCAGCTTGGACGGTGGGAGGTCCTACAATGAGCAGTTCTTC | CASSLDGGRSYNEQFF
- | few | TRBJ2-2 | TRBV3-1/TRBV3-2 | TGTGCCAGCAGCCAAGAATTAGAGTGGACTGCGAACACCGGGGAGCTGTTTTTT | CASSQELEWTANTGELFF
- | - | TRBJ1-1 | TRBV20-1 | TGCAGTGCTAGAGTAGAGGGAGGAGCTTTCTTT | CSARVEGGAFF
- | - | TRBJ1-1 | TRBV11-1 | TGTGCCAGCAGCTTAGACGGGAAGACTGAAGCTTTCTTT | CASSLDGKTEAFF
- | - | TRBJ1-1 | TRBV5-1 | TGCGCCAGCAGAAGGGCCGGGGGTACTGAAGCTTTCTTT | CASRRAGGTEAFF
- | - | TRBJ1-5 | TRBV30 | TGTGCCTGGAGTCCCACAGGGAATCAGCCCCAGCATTTT | CAWSPTGNQPQHF
- | - | TRBJ1-1 | TRBV4-1 | TGCGCCAGCAGCAGGACGGACGGGAAAGCTTTCTTT | CASSRTDGKAFF
- | few | TRBJ1-2 | TRBV2 | TGTGCCAGCAGTGAAACCAGGGAAAGAGGCTACACCTTC | CASSETRERGYTF
TRBD2 | - | TRBJ2-2 | TRBV5-1 | TGCGCCAGCAGCTTGGAGGTAGCGGGGGGACCGCTGAACACCGGGGAGCTGTTTTTT | CASSLEVAGGPLNTGELFF
- | few | TRBJ1-6 | TRBV7-2 | TGTGCCAGCAGCTTAGGTAGGGCGGATACTAGCTCCTATAATTCACCCCTCCACTTT | CASSLGRADTSSYNSPLHF
TRBD2 | - | TRBJ2-3 | TRBV9 | TGTGCCAGCAGCGGAACCACTAGCGGGAGGGCCACAGATACGCAGTATTTT | CASSGTTSGRATDTQYF
- | - | TRBJ1-5 | TRBV20-1 | TGCAGTGCTAGTCTCCCCACCGGGGGCAATCAGCCCCAGCATTTT | CSASLPTGGNQPQHF
TRBD1 | - | TRBJ2-4 | TRBV2 | TGTGCCAGCAGTGGAAACCGGGACAGGGGATTTGCAAGAGGCAAAAACATTCAGTACTTC | CASSGNRDRGFARGKNIQYF